Reported below is one T cell receptor (beta chain). This record belongs to a study of brain T cells in children with intractable seizures. Using immunoSEQ multiplex PCR, the repertoire was profiled, and TCRdb retains in-frame clones only, with some absent. This repertoire shows about 340,000 clones, about 93% found once; its top ten account for 5.5% to 6%. CDR1 and CDR2 from the germline V gene are KGHDR and SFDVKD. V gave up 4 bases and J gave up 0 bases; unmatched junction bases: 4. The CDR3 sequence is 16 residues long. Stated time point: blood from clinic visit 5 months post-surgery; TSC patient then seizure free.

This clonotype was sampled from a boy younger than two with tuberous sclerosis and intractable seizures. The gene calls are TRBV24-1 and TRBJ2-1; 8 bases match TRBD1. The sequencing used peripheral blood, collected 4 to 6 months after surgery. As DNA, the CDR3 is TGTGCCACCAGTGACCCCACAGGGGGCTCCTACAATGAGCAGTTCTTC. Translating it yields CATSDPTGGSYNEQFF.